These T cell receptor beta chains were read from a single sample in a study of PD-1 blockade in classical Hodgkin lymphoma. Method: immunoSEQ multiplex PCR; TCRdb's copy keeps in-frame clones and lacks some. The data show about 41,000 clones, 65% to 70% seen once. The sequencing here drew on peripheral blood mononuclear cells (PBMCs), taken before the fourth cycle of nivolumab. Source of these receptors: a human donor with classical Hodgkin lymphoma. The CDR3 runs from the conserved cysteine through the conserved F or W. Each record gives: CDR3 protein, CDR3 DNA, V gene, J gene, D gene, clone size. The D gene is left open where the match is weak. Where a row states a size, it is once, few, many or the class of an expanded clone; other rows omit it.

CARSGTSLSPLHF,TGTGCCCGTAGCGGGACATCTCTTTCACCCCTCCACTTT,TRBV30,TRBJ1-6,.,few
CASSSSLLGKKLFF,TGTGCCAGTAGTTCGAGTTTACTAGGGAAAAAACTGTTTTTT,TRBV19,TRBJ1-4,.,.
CASSLQGALGEEQYF,TGTGCCAGCAGCTTACAGGGGGCTTTAGGGGAAGAGCAGTACTTC,TRBV11-1,TRBJ2-7,TRBD1,.
CASSQDATAQNYGYTF,TGCGCCAGCAGCCAAGATGCCACAGCTCAAAACTATGGCTACACCTTC,TRBV4-1,TRBJ1-2,.,.
CASRPRTDGYTF,TGTGCCAGCAGACCCCGGACAGACGGCTACACCTTC,TRBV6-6,TRBJ1-2,.,.
CASSLGPNAGQGYGYTF,TGTGCCAGCAGCTTAGGACCAAATGCCGGACAGGGATATGGCTACACCTTC,TRBV7-2,TRBJ1-2,TRBD1,.
CAPPLQPQHF,TGTGCCCCCCCCCTTCAGCCCCAGCATTTT,TRBV19,TRBJ1-5,.,few
CAISEEGREETQYF,TGTGCCATCAGTGAAGAGGGGAGGGAAGAGACCCAGTACTTC,TRBV10-3,TRBJ2-5,TRBD2,.
CASSEFSNEKLFF,TGCGCCAGCAGTGAGTTTAGTAATGAAAAACTGTTTTTT,TRBV10-1,TRBJ1-4,.,.
CASSVEDINEQFF,TGTGCCAGCAGCGTAGAAGACATCAATGAGCAGTTCTTC,TRBV9,TRBJ2-1,.,few
CASSYSKTQNIQYF,TGTGCCAGCAGTTACTCGAAAACCCAAAACATTCAGTACTTC,TRBV6-6,TRBJ2-4,.,few
CASTYSGGPVANEQFF,TGTGCCAGCACCTACTCGGGGGGGCCGGTTGCCAATGAGCAGTTCTTC,TRBV7-9,TRBJ2-1,TRBD2,medium-sized
CASSPWAGDTEAFF,TGTGCCAGCAGCCCCTGGGCGGGGGACACTGAAGCTTTCTTT,TRBV7-9,TRBJ1-1,.,.
CAWSVGPPSYEQYF,TGTGCCTGGAGTGTAGGCCCTCCTTCCTACGAGCAGTACTTC,TRBV30,TRBJ2-7,.,once
CASSPTGEELFF,TGCGCCAGCAGCCCGACGGGGGAGGAACTGTTTTTT,TRBV4-1,TRBJ1-4,.,medium-sized
CASRFQGGDPSYNEQFF,TGTGCCAGCAGATTCCAGGGGGGCGACCCTTCCTACAATGAGCAGTTCTTC,TRBV28,TRBJ2-1,.,.
CASKGLADTGELFF,TGTGCTAGTAAGGGACTAGCGGATACCGGGGAGCTGTTTTTT,TRBV12-5,TRBJ2-2,TRBD2,.
CATQKWREEAQYF,TGTGCCACTCAAAAGTGGAGGGAGGAGGCCCAGTACTTC,TRBV11-2,TRBJ2-5,.,.
CASRSSENLGEQYF,TGTGCCAGCAGGTCGTCGGAGAATTTGGGCGAGCAGTACTTC,TRBV5-4,TRBJ2-7,.,medium-sized
CASSLSEADYGYTF,TGTGCCAGCAGTTTATCGGAGGCGGACTATGGCTACACCTTC,TRBV27,TRBJ1-2,.,.
CASSLAGYTDTQYF,TGTGCCAGCAGTCTAGCGGGGTACACAGATACGCAGTATTTT,TRBV9,TRBJ2-3,TRBD2,once
CASSEFDGNTEAFF,TGCGCCAGCAGTGAGTTCGACGGGAACACTGAAGCTTTCTTT,TRBV10-2,TRBJ1-1,.,.
CASSPEGAGGTGDTQYF,TGCGCCAGCAGCCCAGAGGGAGCGGGGGGGACAGGAGATACGCAGTATTTT,TRBV5-1,TRBJ2-3,TRBD2,.
CASSFQTGPYLNEQFF,TGTGCCAGCAGCTTTCAGACAGGCCCATACCTTAATGAGCAGTTCTTC,TRBV27,TRBJ2-1,.,.
CASSPWGSGGADEQFF,TGTGCCAGCAGTCCTTGGGGTAGCGGGGGGGCGGATGAGCAGTTCTTC,TRBV28,TRBJ2-1,TRBD2,once
CASTRGQGLISYGYTF,TGTGCCAGCACCCGGGGACAGGGGTTAATTTCCTATGGCTACACCTTC,TRBV28,TRBJ1-2,TRBD1,few